Below are 23 T cell receptor beta chains sequenced from a single sample in a study of blood T cell repertoires in COVID-19. Method: immunoSEQ multiplex PCR; TCRdb's copy keeps in-frame clones and lacks some. The sample lists around 140,000 clones; around nine tenths were seen once. The sequenced sample consisted of peripheral blood. The receptors stem from a woman between 45 and 60 years old with acute or convalescent COVID-19.

This sequence joins TRBV27 and TRBJ1-1; no reliable D call. The germline gives CDR1 MNHEY, CDR2 SMNVEV (reference sequence). V lost 0 bases and J lost 7, with 12 bases in between. The CDR3 covers 14 residues. Written as DNA, the CDR3 is TGTGCCAGCAGTTTATCTGAGGGAATGAATGAAGCTTTCTTT. Residues: CASSLSEGMNEAFF.

As for this clone: The same CDR3 arises from other DNA sequences in this sample as well. The chain joins TRBV11-2 to TRBJ1-1; D may be TRBD1 (5 bases). The CDR3 is 14 residues long. In germline, CDR1 is SGHAT, CDR2 FQNNGV. Trimming pared 1 base from V and 4 bases from J, leaving 10 bases between. CDR3 loop: CASSLGQGSTEAFF. CDR3 nucleotide sequence: TGTGCCAGCAGCTTAGGTCAGGGAAGCACTGAAGCTTTCTTT.

The genes are TRBV5-8 and TRBJ2-1; 7 positions agree with TRBD1. The V and J ends lost 6 bases and 12 bases, in that order; junction bases with no gene match: 15. The germline CDR1 and CDR2 sequences are SGHTS and YDEGEE. The CDR3 consists of 14 residues. CDR3 amino acids: CASNRDSALWGQFF. The CDR3 DNA is TGTGCCAGCAACCGGGACAGCGCTCTTTGGGGGCAGTTCTTC.

This clone showed up just a few times. This chain's CDR3 is CASGSQGAGNNEQFF. The CDR3 DNA follows: TGTGCCAGCGGGTCTCAGGGGGCCGGTAACAATGAGCAGTTCTTC. V is TRBV6-5 and J is TRBJ2-1; TRBD1 aligns across 8 bases. The CDR3 runs 15 residues. J lost 5 bases, V lost 8 bases, and 11 bases had no gene match. The V gene's germline CDR1 is MNHEY and CDR2 SVGAGI.

This clone was observed a handful of times. This chain joins TRBV4-1 and TRBJ1-6, with D uncertain. V was cut by 5 bases and J by 8 bases, with 7 bases left in between. Germline lookup yields CDR1 MGHRA and CDR2 YSYEKL. There are 12 residues in the CDR3. This CDR3 is CASSYSDSPLHF. The CDR3 DNA reads TGCGCCAGCAGCTACAGTGATTCACCCCTCCACTTT.

The chain employs TRBV13 and TRBJ2-5; 12 nucleotides line up with TRBD2. Per the germline V gene, CDR1 is PRHDT and CDR2 is FYEKMQ (reference sequence). This CDR3 region has 15 residues. The V gene end was trimmed by 5 bases and the J gene end by 2 bases; junction bases not matched to a gene: 3. CDR3 sequence: CASSRGLAGQETQYF. In DNA form, the CDR3 reads TGTGCCAGCAGCCGTGGACTAGCGGGGCAAGAGACCCAGTACTTC.

This clone was found a few times. The V call is TRBV5-1, the J call TRBJ2-2; 9 bases are shared with TRBD2. The V and J ends lost 3 bases and 6 bases, in that order; junction bases with no gene match: 9. Germline CDR1 SGHRS, CDR2 YFSETQ. This CDR3 is 16 amino acids long. Here the CDR3 reads CASSSTGTSSAGELFF. The CDR3 region has the DNA TGCGCCAGCAGCTCTACCGGGACTAGCTCAGCCGGGGAGCTGTTTTTT.

The genes are TRBV24-1 and TRBJ1-2; the D gene is possibly TRBD1 (5 bases). Germline-derived CDR1 and CDR2 are KGHDR and SFDVKD. Trimming removed 3 bases at V and 5 bases at J, with 15 bases between. The CDR3 runs to 15 residues. The CDR3 loop reads CATSDDKRGRYGYTF. CDR3 DNA sequence: TGTGCCACCAGTGATGATAAACGGGGGAGGTATGGCTACACCTTC.

DNA for the CDR3: TGTGCCAGCAGCTTAGCGCCCTTAGGAGGGGCCGGGGAGCTGTTTTTT. Amino acid sequence: CASSLAPLGGAGELFF. The V call is TRBV11-1, the J call TRBJ2-2, with TRBD2 as a possible D gene (6 bases). The CDR3 runs to 16 residues. V dropped 0 bases and J dropped 6 bases, with 14 bases sitting between them. Germline CDR1 reads SGHAT; CDR2 reads FQDESV (reference sequence).

The CDR3 region has the DNA TGCGCCAGCAGCCTGCGCCCCGGGACAGGTTCGTACGAGCAGTACTTC. The encoded protein is CASSLRPGTGSYEQYF. The chain carries TRBV4-1 and TRBJ2-7; 8 nucleotides line up with TRBD1. The CDR3 spans 16 residues. After removal of 4 bases from V and 4 bases from J, the junction contained 12 bases not matched to a gene. Germline lookup yields CDR1 MGHRA and CDR2 YSYEKL.

The CDR3 reads CASSEALGRGLGNTIYF. CDR3 DNA: TGTGCCAGCAGTGAAGCGTTGGGCAGGGGGCTTGGAAACACCATATATTTT. This chain uses TRBV6-1 with TRBJ1-3, with 8 bases that match TRBD1. The trim removed 0 bases at V and 3 bases at J, leaving 7 bases unmatched. Germline V gene lookup returns CDR1 MNHNS and CDR2 SASEGT. The CDR3 consists of 17 residues.

This clone was seen only once. This chain connects TRBV4-1 to TRBJ1-5; D is uncertain. CDR3 length equals 13 residues. V was pared by 2 bases and J by 2 bases, with 4 bases between. CDR1 is MGHRA, CDR2 YSYEKL, per germline. CDR3 in amino acids: CASSQQGNQPQHF. DNA for the CDR3: TGCGCCAGCAGCCAACAGGGCAATCAGCCCCAGCATTTT.

The chain is built from TRBV6-5 and TRBJ1-5; D not resolved. This CDR3 comprises 14 residues. The V and J ends lost 7 bases and 3 bases respectively, with 13 bases between them. The germline gives CDR1 MNHEY, CDR2 SVGAGI. Here the CDR3 reads CASTSGVPNQPQHF. The CDR3 DNA is TGTGCCAGCACCTCAGGCGTCCCCAATCAGCCCCAGCATTTT.

In this sample, this clone turned up once. V gene TRBV28 combines with J gene TRBJ1-2; 9 bases line up with TRBD1. J lost 7 bases, V lost 4 bases, and 10 bases had no gene match. The CDR3 has 15 residues. Germline CDR1 MDHEN, CDR2 SYDVKM. In nucleotides, the CDR3 is TGTGCCAGCAGTTCCGGGACAGGGCAAATTAGTGGCTACACCTTC. As protein: CASSSGTGQISGYTF.

This clone has just a few counts. The V call is TRBV5-4, the J call TRBJ2-7, with D possibly TRBD2 on 7 matching bases. Germline CDR1 and CDR2: SGHNT and YYREEE (reference sequence). This CDR3 comprises 15 residues. The V gene lost 4 bases and the J gene lost 2 bases, with 16 bases spanning the gap. The CDR3 is CASSLAGAGAYEQYF. The CDR3 DNA is TGTGCCAGCAGCCTTGCGGGGGCAGGCGCCTACGAGCAGTACTTC.

This chain joins TRBV7-2 and TRBJ2-1; 12 nucleotides agree with TRBD2. Germline V gene lookup returns CDR1 SGHTA and CDR2 FQGNSA. V shed 4 bases, J shed 7 bases, and the junction held 14 bases outside the gene matches. This CDR3 has 18 residues. The CDR3 region is CASSSTRASGGVGNEQFF. CDR3 nucleotide sequence: TGTGCCAGCAGCTCCACGCGGGCTAGCGGGGGGGTGGGGAATGAGCAGTTCTTC.

The chain employs TRBV4-1 and TRBJ2-7, with 7 bases lining up with TRBD2. The length of the CDR3 is 16 residues. After removal of 2 bases from V and 7 bases from J, the junction contained 14 bases not matched to a gene. CDR1 MGHRA and CDR2 YSYEKL come from the germline V gene. CDR3 loop: CASSQSTLVAGDEQYF. The CDR3 DNA is TGCGCCAGCAGCCAAAGCACCCTAGTAGCGGGTGATGAGCAGTACTTC.

CDR3 bases: TGTGCCAGCTCACTAACCCAGGGAGGGGCCTCCTACAATGAGCAGTTCTTC. Its translation: CASSLTQGGASYNEQFF. The chain couples TRBV18 to TRBJ2-1; the match to TRBD2 covers 7 bases. CDR1 is KGHSH and CDR2 is LQKENI in the germline V gene. V lost 4 bases, J lost 0 bases, and 9 bases stayed unmatched. The CDR3 loop spans 17 amino acids.

The V gene is TRBV6-2 or TRBV6-3, the J gene TRBJ1-6; D not certain. Germline V lookup: CDR1 MNHEY, CDR2 SVGEGT. The CDR3 is 14 residues long. V lost 2 bases to trimming and J lost 5 bases, with 7 bases between them. CDR3 protein: CASSYPQDNSPLHF. DNA for the CDR3: TGTGCCAGCAGTTACCCCCAGGATAATTCACCCCTCCACTTT.

This chain links TRBV10-1 with TRBJ1-4; D uncertain. V shed 5 bases and J shed 7 bases, with 14 bases lying between them. This CDR3 is 14 amino acids long. Germline V gene data show CDR1 as WNHNN and CDR2 as SYGVQD (reference sequence). The CDR3 spells CASSNGFAIEKLFF. CDR3 DNA sequence: TGCGCCAGCAGTAACGGGTTCGCGATTGAAAAACTGTTTTTT.

V and J are TRBV9 and TRBJ2-1; TRBD2 matches at 10 bases. The CDR3 runs to 19 residues. The germline V gene has CDR1 SGDLS and CDR2 YYNGEE. Losses at the gene ends were 3 bases for V and 4 bases for J; bases not matched to a gene: 16. CDR3 bases: TGTGCCAGCAGCGGCTTATCAATCCCCTTGACTAGCGGGTACAATGAGCAGTTCTTC. The encoded protein is CASSGLSIPLTSGYNEQFF.

The chain couples TRBV5-6 to TRBJ1-2; 7 nucleotides agree with TRBD1. After removal of 0 bases from V and 5 bases from J, the junction contained 4 bases not matched to a gene. This CDR3 spans 14 amino acids. Germline V CDR1 and CDR2: SGHDT, YYEEEE. The DNA of the CDR3 is TGTGCCAGCAGCTTGGGGACAGGCATTTATGGCTACACCTTC. It codes for CASSLGTGIYGYTF.

This chain joins TRBV27 and TRBJ2-3, with 10 bases matching TRBD2. This CDR3 comprises 16 residues. Per germline, CDR1 MNHEY and CDR2 SMNVEV (reference sequence). The J segment lost 4 bases and the V segment lost 0 bases, leaving 4 bases of the junction unmatched. CDR3 bases: TGTGCCAGCAGTTTATCGGCTAGCGGGAGACCAGATACGCAGTATTTT. Its translation: CASSLSASGRPDTQYF.